Below, 17 T cell receptor beta chains from the same sample are listed, as sequenced in a study of blood T cell repertoires in COVID-19. Clones were sequenced by immunoSEQ multiplex PCR, and TCRdb holds only the in-frame ones, with some missing. The sample yields 200,000 to 250,000 clones, around four fifths seen once. Input material: peripheral blood. The receptors here all came from a woman older than 75 with COVID-19, enrolled during active disease.

V and J are TRBV24-1 and TRBJ1-4; 9 positions match TRBD1. V was clipped by 4 bases and J by 7 bases; unmatched bases: 6. CDR3 length: 15 residues. Germline V gene lookup returns CDR1 KGHDR and CDR2 SFDVKD. The CDR3 loop is CATSDPGTGTEKLFF. CDR3 DNA: TGTGCCACCAGTGACCCCGGGACAGGGACTGAAAAACTGTTTTTT.

The chain has TRBV4-1 and TRBJ1-6, with D perhaps matching TRBD1 (6 bases). The length of the CDR3 is 17 residues. Per the germline V gene, CDR1 is MGHRA and CDR2 is YSYEKL. V was trimmed by 3 bases and J by 6 bases, leaving 18 bases between them. CDR3 sequence: CASSHGLGGAGNSPLHF. CDR3 DNA: TGCGCCAGCAGCCATGGACTTGGGGGGGCTGGTAATTCACCCCTCCACTTT.

This chain links TRBV30 with TRBJ2-1, with 11 bases aligning to TRBD2. Trimming at V came to 6 bases and at J to 14 bases, leaving 6 bases not matched to a gene. The CDR3 loop spans 11 amino acids. In germline, CDR1 is GTSNPN, CDR2 SVGIG (reference sequence). In nucleotides, the CDR3 is TGTGCCTGCTTAGCGGGGGGGTCAGAGTTCTTC. This gives the protein CACLAGGSEFF.

The chain is built from TRBV18 and TRBJ1-4, with D maybe TRBD1 (5 bases). The CDR3 covers 16 residues. V lost 0 bases and J 3 bases, leaving 11 bases between the germline ends. Germline V lookup: CDR1 KGHSH, CDR2 LQKENI. The CDR3 bases are TGTGCCAGCTCACCACCGGGCGGGGCGGCTAATGAAAAACTGTTTTTT. Translation gives CASSPPGGAANEKLFF.

The chain carries TRBV19 and TRBJ1-1, with TRBD1 as a possible D gene (6 bases). The CDR3 totals 14 residues. The ends were cut back, 3 bases at V and 1 base at J, with 9 bases in the middle. Germline loops: CDR1 LNHDA, CDR2 SQIVND (reference sequence). CDR3: CASSIRGGNTEAFF. For the CDR3, the DNA is TGTGCCAGTAGTATCAGGGGCGGGAACACTGAAGCTTTCTTT.

A few counts support this clone. V and J are TRBV19 and TRBJ1-2, with a possible D match to TRBD1 (6 bases). Germline CDR1 reads LNHDA; CDR2 reads SQIVND (reference sequence). This CDR3 is 14 amino acids long. Trimming left V 0 bases short and J 6 bases short, with 11 bases between. For the CDR3, the DNA is TGTGCCAGTAGTATAGATCAAAGGACAGATGGCTACACCTTC. Translating gives CASSIDQRTDGYTF. Complete variable domain (other parts from reference TRBV19 and TRBJ1-2): DGGITQSPKYLFRKEGQNVTLSCEQNLNHDAMYWYRQDPGQGLRLIYYSQIVNDFQKGDIAEGYSVSREKKESFPLTVTSAQKNPTAFYLCASSIDQRTDGYTFGSGTRLTVV.

This clone was found a few times. This chain uses TRBV30 with TRBJ1-2; 7 bases agree with TRBD1. CDR1 GTSNPN and CDR2 SVGIG come from the germline V gene (reference sequence). The CDR3 is made up of 13 amino acids. Losses at the gene ends were 5 bases for V and 2 bases for J; bases not matched to a gene: 5. For the CDR3, the DNA is TGTGCCTGGGCCCTACAGGGGAACTATGGCTACACCTTC. Encoded protein: CAWALQGNYGYTF.

V is TRBV2 and J is TRBJ1-5, with D perhaps TRBD1 (6 bases). Trimming removed 2 bases from V and 4 bases from J, with 6 bases in between. The CDR3 has 13 amino acids. CDR1 is SNHLY, CDR2 FYNNEI, per germline. For the CDR3, the DNA is TGTGCCAGCAGTGAACAGGGGAATCAGCCCCAGCATTTT. Translation gives CASSEQGNQPQHF. Drawing the rest from reference TRBV2 and TRBJ1-5, the complete variable domain is EPEVTQTPSHQVTQMGQEVILRCVPISNHLYFYWYRQILGQKVEFLVSFYNNEISEKSEIFDDQFSVERPDGSNFTLKIRSTKLEDSAMYFCASSEQGNQPQHFGDGTRLSIL.

The chain combines TRBV6-5 with TRBJ1-2, with 9 nucleotides matching TRBD1. The germline V gene has CDR1 MNHEY and CDR2 SVGAGI. CDR3 length equals 16 residues. Germline trimming cut 0 bases from V and 3 bases from J; bases unmatched to any gene: 5. CDR3 sequence reads: CASSYSTGTGHYGYTF. In nucleotides, the CDR3 is TGTGCCAGCAGTTACTCGACTGGGACAGGGCACTATGGCTACACCTTC.

V and J are TRBV28 and TRBJ1-2, with TRBD1 matching 7 bases. The germline gives CDR1 MDHEN, CDR2 SYDVKM. V lost 1 base to trimming and J lost 4 bases; unmatched junction nucleotides: 6. This CDR3 is 15 amino acids long. The CDR3 bases are TGTGCCAGCAGTTTATCGGGGGCAGGGGGCTATGGCTACACCTTC. Its translation: CASSLSGAGGYGYTF.

Only one count was recorded for this clone. This chain links TRBV19 with TRBJ1-3; possible D gene TRBD1, 6 bases. V shed 3 bases and J shed 0 bases, with 12 bases lying between them. The CDR3 length is 16 residues. Germline loops: CDR1 LNHDA, CDR2 SQIVND (reference sequence). CDR3 loop: CASSIQGIGSGNTIYF. CDR3 nucleotides: TGTGCCAGTAGTATCCAGGGGATTGGCTCTGGAAACACCATATATTTT.

The DNA of the CDR3 is TGTGCCAGCAGTCAACGGGACAATCGTTGGAAACTGTTTTTT. Encoded protein: CASSQRDNRWKLFF. This chain connects TRBV5-6 to TRBJ1-4; D might be TRBD1 (6 bases). Trimming left V 5 bases short and J 11 bases short, with 19 bases between. CDR1 SGHDT and CDR2 YYEEEE come from the germline V gene. This CDR3 is 14 amino acids long.

The genes are TRBV19 and TRBJ2-7, with D uncertain. V dropped 7 bases and J dropped 3 bases, with 13 bases sitting between them. The CDR3 is 13 residues long. CDR1 is LNHDA, CDR2 SQIVND, per germline (reference sequence). The CDR3 spells CASNWASVYEQYF. The CDR3 DNA follows: TGTGCCAGTAACTGGGCCTCCGTCTACGAGCAGTACTTC. Full variable domain (rest looked up from reference TRBV19 and TRBJ2-7): DGGITQSPKYLFRKEGQNVTLSCEQNLNHDAMYWYRQDPGQGLRLIYYSQIVNDFQKGDIAEGYSVSREKKESFPLTVTSAQKNPTAFYLCASNWASVYEQYFGPGTRLTVT.

This clone was counted a single time. J is TRBJ2-1 and V is TRBV7-2; 8 positions agree with TRBD2. The J segment lost 7 bases and the V segment lost 1 base, leaving 15 bases of the junction unmatched. The CDR3 runs to 18 residues. From germline, CDR1 is SGHTA and CDR2 FQGNSA. CDR3 sequence reads: CASSLVSSGDVFGNEQFF. As DNA, the CDR3 is TGTGCCAGCAGCTTAGTGAGTAGCGGGGACGTCTTTGGTAATGAGCAGTTCTTC.

The V gene is TRBV5-1, the J gene TRBJ1-2; 8 nucleotides match TRBD1. The CDR3 runs to 14 residues. The junction had 10 bases not matched to a gene; V was cut back by 5 bases and J by 7 bases. Germline values: CDR1 SGHRS, CDR2 YFSETQ. The CDR3 reads CASSSQGARGGYTF. The CDR3 nucleotides are TGCGCCAGCAGTTCGCAGGGGGCGCGTGGTGGCTACACCTTC.

This clone has a single count. The chain couples TRBV5-1 to TRBJ2-3; the match to TRBD2 covers 11 bases. Germline lookup yields CDR1 SGHRS and CDR2 YFSETQ. The CDR3 runs to 13 residues. Trimming took 3 bases from V and 12 from J; bases not matched to a gene: 6. The CDR3 loop is CASSWTLAGGQYF. The CDR3 DNA is TGCGCCAGCAGCTGGACTCTAGCGGGGGGCCAGTATTTT.

This chain uses TRBV10-2 with TRBJ1-1; TRBD1 matches 7 bases. The CDR3 sequence is 17 residues long. With 4 bases clipped from V and 4 bases from J, the junction kept 15 bases outside the gene matches. Germline lookup yields CDR1 WSHSY and CDR2 SAAADI. For the CDR3, the DNA is TGCGCCAGCAGTGGGCCAGGGGGGTTTAGCGCCTCCACTGAAGCTTTCTTT. This encodes CASSGPGGFSASTEAFF.